Sequencing of this T cell receptor beta chain was carried out in a study of shared clonotypes between healthy human individuals. Study summary: Aged between 18 and 49, the donors were a couple of women and three men.

The CDR3 runs 15 residues. The trim removed 1 base at V and 4 bases at J, leaving 3 bases unmatched. Germline CDR1 is LNHDA and CDR2 is SQIVND (reference sequence). Some clones are missing from TCRdb's copy, which holds only in-frame ones; the method was immunoSEQ multiplex PCR. The sample yields 400,000 to 600,000 clones, more than 75% seen once. As to this clone: This specimen includes other DNA sequences encoding the same CDR3.

The chain recombines TRBV19 with TRBJ1-5; 8 bases agree with TRBD1. The sample consisted of PBMCs. The TCR originated in a woman between 40 and 55 years old in good health. Some clones in this sample may be carry-over from other donors' samples. The CDR3 is CASSIGQGLNQPQHF. In DNA form, the CDR3 reads TGTGCCAGTAGTATAGGACAGGGGTTGAATCAGCCCCAGCATTTT.